The T cell receptor (beta chain) under discussion was sequenced for a study of tumor and adjacent non-tumor tissue in lung cancer. Background on the study: Patients comprised roughly 12 adenocarcinoma, a couple of squamous cell carcinoma and 1 small cell lung cancer.

The template was RNA from unsorted bulk tissue. Chemotherapy-naive patients with new lung cancer underwent thoracic surgery in China, August–late 2014. Regarding this clonotype: The antigen remains undetermined. A read error may account for a junction end that differs from germline.

A modified ARM-PCR protocol with three rounds of nested PCR amplified TCRbeta. TCRdb used MiXCR to reprocess the multiplex PCR reads, holding one entry per CDR3 protein. The data hold under 250,000 distinct CDR3 sequences, with 71% observed a single time. Overall study results and limits: Tumor tissue had significantly higher TCR diversity than normal lung.

Sequencing used lung tumor tissue. The TCR originated in a man aged 55 to 70 with non-small cell lung cancer.

CDR3 sequence (DNA): TGCAGCGCAACCCCGGACCGAATAATCCCTGAAACTTTCTTT. It codes for CSATPDRIIPETFF. The V and J genes are TRBV29-1 and TRBJ1-1; D unresolved. Germline V gene sequence: CDR1 SQVTM, CDR2 ANQGSEA. The CDR3 covers 14 residues.